These 15 T cell receptor beta chains came from one sample sequenced in a study of blood T cell repertoires in COVID-19. Method: immunoSEQ multiplex PCR; TCRdb's copy keeps in-frame clones and lacks some. This sample has about 240,000 clones, with around 83% found just once. Input material: peripheral blood. Source of these receptors: a man between 25 and 39 years old who had recovered from COVID-19.

This clone was picked up one time. The CDR3 spells CATSRTQGLNTEAFF. DNA for the CDR3: TGTGCCACCAGCAGGACACAGGGGCTGAACACTGAAGCTTTCTTT. This sequence joins TRBV15 and TRBJ1-1; 7 positions match TRBD1. J was trimmed by 0 bases and V by 3 bases; bases with no gene match: 4. The CDR3 has 15 amino acids. Germline V gives CDR1 LNHNV, CDR2 YYDKDF (reference sequence).

The chain links TRBV5-1 to TRBJ2-1; TRBD2 aligns across 7 bases. Germline CDR1 reads SGHRS; CDR2 reads YFSETQ. Trimming cost V 6 bases and J 5 bases; bases outside gene matches: 2. This CDR3 has 12 residues. Here the CDR3 DNA reads TGCGCCAGCACGGGGGGTGACAATGAGCAGTTCTTC. It is translated as CASTGGDNEQFF.

The V call is TRBV6-6, the J call TRBJ1-2, with a tentative D call TRBD1 (5 bases). Germline CDR1 reads MNHNY; CDR2 reads SVGAGI (reference sequence). The CDR3 sequence is 11 residues long. Trimming took 6 bases from V and 10 from J, leaving 12 bases between them. The CDR3 loop reads CASRQDLIYTF. DNA for the CDR3: TGTGCCAGCAGACAGGACCTTATCTACACCTTC.

This chain links TRBV4-2 with TRBJ1-1, with D perhaps TRBD1 (5 bases). This CDR3 spans 15 amino acids. The V end was cut by 3 bases, the J end by 5 bases, with 16 bases between. The germline CDR1 and CDR2 sequences are LGHNA and YNFKEQ. The CDR3 sequence: CASSQAVGEETEAFF. In DNA, the CDR3 is TGTGCCAGCAGCCAGGCCGTGGGGGAGGAGACTGAAGCTTTCTTT.

This chain links TRBV3-1 (or the pseudogene TRBV3-2) with TRBJ1-5; D perhaps matches TRBD1 (5 bases). The germline CDR1 and CDR2 sequences are LGHDT and YNNKEL (reference sequence). The V and J ends lost 5 bases and 3 bases respectively, with 14 bases between them. The CDR3 is 15 amino acids. CDR3: CASSESGTPNQPQHF. The CDR3 region has the DNA TGTGCCAGCAGCGAGAGCGGGACCCCCAATCAGCCCCAGCATTTT.

The V gene is TRBV5-1, the J gene TRBJ1-2, with 8 bases matching TRBD1. Germline V gene data show CDR1 as SGHRS and CDR2 as YFSETQ. The CDR3 loop spans 15 amino acids. The ends lost 4 bases at V and 7 bases at J; junction bases unmatched: 12. CDR3 region: CASSVKAGGAGGYTF. The CDR3 region has the DNA TGCGCCAGCAGCGTCAAAGCAGGGGGCGCGGGTGGCTACACCTTC.

V gene TRBV19 combines with J gene TRBJ1-5, with D hard to call. The CDR3 runs 14 residues. Trimming took 3 bases from V and 0 from J, leaving 6 bases between them. CDR1 and CDR2 (germline): LNHDA, SQIVND (reference sequence). The CDR3 sequence: CASSIAGSNQPQHF. CDR3 in DNA: TGTGCCAGTAGTATCGCGGGTAGCAATCAGCCCCAGCATTTT.

V usage is TRBV2 and J usage is TRBJ1-5; a possible D gene is TRBD1 (6 bases). V dropped 6 bases and J dropped 8 bases, with 11 bases sitting between them. The germline V gene encodes CDR1 SNHLY and CDR2 FYNNEI. This CDR3 is 12 amino acids long. In DNA, the CDR3 is TGTGCCAGCAGGGATACAGGGAAGCCCCAGCATTTT. This gives the protein CASRDTGKPQHF.

V and J are TRBV19 and TRBJ1-1; the D gene is possibly TRBD1 (5 bases). The CDR3 sequence is 15 residues long. V lost 4 bases, J lost 3 bases, and 15 bases lay in between. CDR1 is LNHDA and CDR2 is SQIVND in the germline V gene (reference sequence). CDR3 loop: CASSRVTGGHTEAFF. In nucleotides, the CDR3 is TGTGCCAGTAGTAGGGTTACAGGAGGGCACACTGAAGCTTTCTTT.

The V gene is TRBV6-1, the J gene TRBJ2-5; tentative D call: TRBD1 (5 bases). V was trimmed by 3 bases and J by 5 bases, leaving 13 bases between them. CDR1 and CDR2 (germline): MNHNS, SASEGT. The CDR3 covers 14 residues. DNA for the CDR3: TGTGCCAGCAGTGAGGGCGGACACGCGGAGACCCAGTACTTC. It is translated as CASSEGGHAETQYF.

The chain employs TRBV18 and TRBJ1-1, with a tentative D call TRBD1 (6 bases). V lost 3 bases, J lost 8 bases, and 7 bases lay in between. This CDR3 has 11 amino acids. In germline, CDR1 is KGHSH, CDR2 LQKENI. CDR3 sequence (DNA): TGTGCCAGCTCACCTAGGGGGGAAGCTTTCTTT. This gives the protein CASSPRGEAFF.

The chain is built from TRBV11-2 and TRBJ2-1; D is possibly TRBD2 (6 bases). CDR1 and CDR2 (germline): SGHAT, FQNNGV. This CDR3 comprises 13 residues. Trimming removed 5 bases from V and 4 bases from J, with 9 bases in between. CDR3 coding DNA: TGTGCCAGCAGCACGGGACTGTACAATGAGCAGTTCTTC. It is translated as CASSTGLYNEQFF.

The chain has TRBV11-2 and TRBJ1-3, with D perhaps TRBD1 (6 bases). V shed 5 bases and J shed 4 bases, with 15 bases lying between them. Germline V gene sequence: CDR1 SGHAT, CDR2 FQNNGV. This CDR3 has 15 residues. Here the CDR3 reads CASSPPGAGGNTIYF. The CDR3 DNA sequence: TGTGCCAGCAGCCCCCCAGGGGCTGGAGGAAACACCATATATTTT.

The V gene is TRBV20-1, the J gene TRBJ1-5; possibly TRBD1 for D (5 bases). V gave up 3 bases and J gave up 5 bases, with 11 bases separating them. Germline CDR1 reads DFQATT; CDR2 reads SNEGSKA (reference sequence). This CDR3 has 13 residues. In DNA form, the CDR3 reads TGCAGTGCTAGTGTTGGGACTTATCAGCCCCAGCATTTT. It is translated as CSASVGTYQPQHF.

The CDR3 spells CASSQDEGGAYQPQHF. CDR3 sequence (DNA): TGCGCCAGCAGCCAAGATGAGGGGGGGGCTTATCAGCCCCAGCATTTT. The chain combines TRBV4-1 with TRBJ1-5; TRBD1 might be the D (6 bases). The germline gives CDR1 MGHRA, CDR2 YSYEKL. The V end was cut by 0 bases, the J end by 5 bases, with 14 bases between. There are 16 residues in the CDR3.